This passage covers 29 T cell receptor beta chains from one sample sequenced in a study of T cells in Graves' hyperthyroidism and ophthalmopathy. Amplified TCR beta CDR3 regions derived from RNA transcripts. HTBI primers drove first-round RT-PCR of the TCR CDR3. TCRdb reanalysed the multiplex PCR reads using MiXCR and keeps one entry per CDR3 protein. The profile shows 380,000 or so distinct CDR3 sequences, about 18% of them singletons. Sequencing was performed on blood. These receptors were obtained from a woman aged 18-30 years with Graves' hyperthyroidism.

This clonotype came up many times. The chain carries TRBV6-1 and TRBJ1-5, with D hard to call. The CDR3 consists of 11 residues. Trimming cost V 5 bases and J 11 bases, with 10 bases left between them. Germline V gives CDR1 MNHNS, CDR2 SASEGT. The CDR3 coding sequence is TGTGCCAGCAGTCCCTTGAAGGCCCAGCATTTT. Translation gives CASSPLKAQHF.

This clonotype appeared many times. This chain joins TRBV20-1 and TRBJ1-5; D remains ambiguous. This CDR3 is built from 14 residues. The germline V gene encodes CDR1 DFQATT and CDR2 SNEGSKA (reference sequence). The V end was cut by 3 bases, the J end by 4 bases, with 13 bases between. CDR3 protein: CSASELRENQPQHF. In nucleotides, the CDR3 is TGCAGTGCTAGCGAACTCAGAGAGAATCAGCCCCAGCATTTT.

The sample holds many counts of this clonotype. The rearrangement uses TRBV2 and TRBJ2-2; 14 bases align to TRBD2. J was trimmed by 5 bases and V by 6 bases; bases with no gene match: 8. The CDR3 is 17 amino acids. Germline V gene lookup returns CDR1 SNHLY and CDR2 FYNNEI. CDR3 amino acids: CASRGLAGAGGTGELFF. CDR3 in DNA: TGTGCCAGCAGGGGACTAGCGGGGGCCGGCGGTACCGGGGAGCTGTTTTTT. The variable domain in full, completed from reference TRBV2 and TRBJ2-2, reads EPEVTQTPSHQVTQMGQEVILRCVPISNHLYFYWYRQILGQKVEFLVSFYNNEISEKSEIFDDQFSVERPDGSNFTLKIRSTKLEDSAMYFCASRGLAGAGGTGELFFGEGSRLTVL.

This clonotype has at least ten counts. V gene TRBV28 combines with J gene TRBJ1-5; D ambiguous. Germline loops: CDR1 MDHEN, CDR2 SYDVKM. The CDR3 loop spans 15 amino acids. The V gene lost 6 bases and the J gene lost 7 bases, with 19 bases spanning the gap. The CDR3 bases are TGTGCCAGCAGCCTACCTCAGCTATTGCGACAGCCCCAGCATTTT. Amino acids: CASSLPQLLRQPQHF.

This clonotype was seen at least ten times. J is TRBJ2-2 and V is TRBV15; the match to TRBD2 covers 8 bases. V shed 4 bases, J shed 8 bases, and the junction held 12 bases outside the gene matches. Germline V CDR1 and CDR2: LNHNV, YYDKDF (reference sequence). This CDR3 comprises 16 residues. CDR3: CATSTRLATTGGELFF. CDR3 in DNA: TGTGCCACCAGCACTAGACTAGCGACGACGGGAGGGGAGCTGTTTTTT.

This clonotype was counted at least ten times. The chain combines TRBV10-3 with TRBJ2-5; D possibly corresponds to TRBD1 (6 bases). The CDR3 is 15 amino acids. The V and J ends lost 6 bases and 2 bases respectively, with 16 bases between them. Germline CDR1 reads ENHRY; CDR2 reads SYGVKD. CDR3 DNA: TGTGCCATCAGCCGCAGGGGAGAACCTCAAGAGACCCAGTACTTC. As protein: CAISRRGEPQETQYF.

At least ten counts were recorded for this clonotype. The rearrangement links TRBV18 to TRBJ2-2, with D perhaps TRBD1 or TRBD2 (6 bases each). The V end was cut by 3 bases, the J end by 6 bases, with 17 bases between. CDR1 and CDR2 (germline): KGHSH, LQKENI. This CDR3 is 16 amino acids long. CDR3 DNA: TGTGCCAGCTCACCGGTCGGGGGCGCTGATCCCGGGGAGCTGTTTTTT. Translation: CASSPVGGADPGELFF.

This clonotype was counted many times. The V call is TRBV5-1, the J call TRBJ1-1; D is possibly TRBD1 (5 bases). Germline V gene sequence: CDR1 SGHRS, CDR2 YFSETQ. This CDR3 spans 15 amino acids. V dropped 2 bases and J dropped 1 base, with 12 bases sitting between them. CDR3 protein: CASSLTRVTNTEAFF. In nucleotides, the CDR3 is TGCGCCAGCAGCTTAACCAGGGTGACGAACACTGAAGCTTTCTTT.

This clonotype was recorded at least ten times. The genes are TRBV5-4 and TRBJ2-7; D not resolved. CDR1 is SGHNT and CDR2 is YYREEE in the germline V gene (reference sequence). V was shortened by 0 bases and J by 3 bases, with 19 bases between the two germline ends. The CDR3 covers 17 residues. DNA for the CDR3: TGTGCCAGCAGCTTGGGAGTGGGCCCCGCCGGTTTCTACGAGCAGTACTTC. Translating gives CASSLGVGPAGFYEQYF.

The CDR3 DNA sequence: TGTGCCAGTAGTTTTCGGGGGATCACAGATACGCAGTATTTT. Protein sequence: CASSFRGITDTQYF. The V gene is TRBV19, the J gene TRBJ2-3; a possible D gene is TRBD2 (6 bases). This CDR3 is 14 amino acids long. The ends were cut back, 5 bases at V and 2 bases at J, with 11 bases in the middle. Germline CDR1 LNHDA, CDR2 SQIVND (reference sequence). Using reference TRBV19 and TRBJ2-3 for the parts outside the CDR3, the full variable domain is DGGITQSPKYLFRKEGQNVTLSCEQNLNHDAMYWYRQDPGQGLRLIYYSQIVNDFQKGDIAEGYSVSREKKESFPLTVTSAQKNPTAFYLCASSFRGITDTQYFGPGTRLTVL.

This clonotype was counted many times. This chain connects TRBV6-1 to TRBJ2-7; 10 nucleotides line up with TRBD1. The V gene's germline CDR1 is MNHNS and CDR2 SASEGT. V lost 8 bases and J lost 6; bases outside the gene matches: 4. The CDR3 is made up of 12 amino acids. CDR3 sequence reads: CASRDRGSEQYF. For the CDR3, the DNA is TGTGCCAGCCGGGACAGGGGATCCGAGCAGTACTTC.

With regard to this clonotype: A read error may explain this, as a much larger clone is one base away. Written as DNA, the CDR3 is TGTGCCAGCCTGTCGGAGCCTGGGTCCAACGTCCTGACTTTC. Translation gives CASLSEPGSNVLTF. This chain links TRBV2 with TRBJ2-6; no clear D gene. Germline CDR1 SNHLY, CDR2 FYNNEI. The CDR3 contains 14 residues. Variable domain in full (rest from reference TRBV2 and TRBJ2-6): EPEVTQTPSHQVTQMGQEVILRCVPISNHLYFYWYRQILGQKVEFLVSFYNNEISEKSEIFDDQFSVERPDGSNFTLKIRSTKLEDSAMYFCASLSEPGSNVLTFGAGSRLTVL.

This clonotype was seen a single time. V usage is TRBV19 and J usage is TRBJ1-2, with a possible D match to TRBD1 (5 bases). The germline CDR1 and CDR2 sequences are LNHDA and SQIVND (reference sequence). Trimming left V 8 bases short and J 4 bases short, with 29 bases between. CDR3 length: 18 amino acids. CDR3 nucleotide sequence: TGTGCCAGTTCTCAAGACACCGGGACGTCCCGTGAGAGCTATGGCTACACCTTC. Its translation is CASSQDTGTSRESYGYTF.

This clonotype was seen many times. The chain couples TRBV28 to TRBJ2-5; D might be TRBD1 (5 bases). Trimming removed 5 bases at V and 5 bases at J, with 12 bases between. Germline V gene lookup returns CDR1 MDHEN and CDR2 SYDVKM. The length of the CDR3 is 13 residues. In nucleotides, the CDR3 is TGTGCCAGCAGTGGCTTTAGGGGTGAGACCCAGTACTTC. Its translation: CASSGFRGETQYF.

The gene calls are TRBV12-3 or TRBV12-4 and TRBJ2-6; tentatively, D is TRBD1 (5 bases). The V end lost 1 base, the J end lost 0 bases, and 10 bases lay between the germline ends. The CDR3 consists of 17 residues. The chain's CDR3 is CASSLGGPFSGANVLTF. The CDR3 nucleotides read TGTGCCAGCAGTTTAGGGGGCCCCTTCTCTGGGGCCAACGTCCTGACTTTC.

The CDR3, as DNA: TGTGCCAGCAGTTTGGGACGGGGGAGTCAGCCCCAGCATTTT. Translation: CASSLGRGSQPQHF. The chain combines TRBV27 with TRBJ1-5; D might be TRBD1 (5 bases). There are 14 residues in the CDR3. CDR1 and CDR2 (germline): MNHEY, SMNVEV (reference sequence). The germline V and J ends were trimmed by 3 bases and 6 bases, with 12 bases remaining between them.

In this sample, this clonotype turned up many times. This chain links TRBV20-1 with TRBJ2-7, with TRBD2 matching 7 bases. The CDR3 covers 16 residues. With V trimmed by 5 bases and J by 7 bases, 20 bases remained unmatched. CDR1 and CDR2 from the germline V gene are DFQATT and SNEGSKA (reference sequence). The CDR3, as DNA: TGCAGTGCTCCCCGGCTAGCGGAGACAGATTTTGGGGAGCAGTACTTC. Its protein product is CSAPRLAETDFGEQYF.

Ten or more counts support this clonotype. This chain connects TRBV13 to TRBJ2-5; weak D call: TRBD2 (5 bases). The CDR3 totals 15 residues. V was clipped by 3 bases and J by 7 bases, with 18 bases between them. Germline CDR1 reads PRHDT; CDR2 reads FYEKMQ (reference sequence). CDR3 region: CASSFRTLSLGTQYF. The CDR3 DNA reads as TGTGCCAGCAGCTTTAGGACTCTCTCTCTTGGGACCCAGTACTTC.

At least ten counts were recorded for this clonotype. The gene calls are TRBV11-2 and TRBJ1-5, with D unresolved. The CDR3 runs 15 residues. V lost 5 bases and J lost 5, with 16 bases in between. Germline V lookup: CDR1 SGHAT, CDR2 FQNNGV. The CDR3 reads CASSRPSRPYQPQHF. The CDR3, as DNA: TGTGCCAGCAGCCGGCCCTCACGACCCTATCAGCCCCAGCATTTT.

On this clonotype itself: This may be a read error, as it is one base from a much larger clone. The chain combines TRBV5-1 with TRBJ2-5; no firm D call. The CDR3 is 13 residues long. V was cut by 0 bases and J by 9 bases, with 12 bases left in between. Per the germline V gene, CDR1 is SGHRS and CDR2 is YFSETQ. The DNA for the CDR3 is TGCGCCAGCAGCTTGGGTTTTGATGAGGCCCAGTACTTC. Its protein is CASSLGFDEAQYF.

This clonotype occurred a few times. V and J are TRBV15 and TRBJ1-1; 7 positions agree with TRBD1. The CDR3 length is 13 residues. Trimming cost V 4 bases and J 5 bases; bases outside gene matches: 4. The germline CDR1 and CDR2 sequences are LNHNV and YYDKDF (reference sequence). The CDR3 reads CATSTGQRTEAFF. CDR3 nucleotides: TGTGCCACCAGCACGGGACAGAGAACTGAAGCTTTCTTT.

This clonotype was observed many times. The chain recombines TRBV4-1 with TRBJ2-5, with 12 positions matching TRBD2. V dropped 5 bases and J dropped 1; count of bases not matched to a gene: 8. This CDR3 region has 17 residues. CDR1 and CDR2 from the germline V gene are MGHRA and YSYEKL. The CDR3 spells CASSSFTSGGTQETQYF. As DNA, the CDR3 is TGCGCCAGCAGCTCGTTTACTAGCGGGGGGACCCAAGAGACCCAGTACTTC.

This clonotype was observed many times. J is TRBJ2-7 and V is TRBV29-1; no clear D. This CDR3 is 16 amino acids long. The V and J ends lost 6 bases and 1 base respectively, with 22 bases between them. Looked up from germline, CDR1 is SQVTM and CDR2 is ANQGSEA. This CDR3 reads CSVRGRFNGPSYEQYF. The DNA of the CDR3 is TGCAGCGTCCGAGGAAGATTTAACGGGCCTTCCTACGAGCAGTACTTC.

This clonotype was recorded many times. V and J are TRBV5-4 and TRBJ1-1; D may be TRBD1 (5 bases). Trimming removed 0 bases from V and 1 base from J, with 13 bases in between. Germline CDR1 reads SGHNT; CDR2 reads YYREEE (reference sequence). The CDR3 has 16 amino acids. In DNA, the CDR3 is TGTGCCAGCAGCTTGGGCCGGTGGGACGGGAACACTGAAGCTTTCTTT. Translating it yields CASSLGRWDGNTEAFF.

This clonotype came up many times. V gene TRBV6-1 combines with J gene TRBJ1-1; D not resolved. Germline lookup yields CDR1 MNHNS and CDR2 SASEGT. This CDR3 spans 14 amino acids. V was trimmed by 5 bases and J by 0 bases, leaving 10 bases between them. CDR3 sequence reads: CASSKDTMNTEAFF. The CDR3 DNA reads TGTGCCAGCAGTAAGGATACCATGAACACTGAAGCTTTCTTT.

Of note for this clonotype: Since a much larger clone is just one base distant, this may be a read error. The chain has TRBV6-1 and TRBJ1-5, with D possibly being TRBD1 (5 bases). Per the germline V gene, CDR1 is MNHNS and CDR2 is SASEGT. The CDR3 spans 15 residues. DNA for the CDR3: TGTGCCAGCCAAAGATCAGGGAATAGCAATCAGCCCCAGCGTTTT. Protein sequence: CASQRSGNSNQPQRF.

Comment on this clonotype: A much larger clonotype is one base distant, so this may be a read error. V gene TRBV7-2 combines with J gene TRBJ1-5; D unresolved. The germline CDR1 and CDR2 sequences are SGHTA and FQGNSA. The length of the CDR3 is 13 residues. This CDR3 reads CASSSRNNQPQRF. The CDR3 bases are TGTGCCAGCAGCTCCCGCAACAATCAGCCCCAGCGTTTT. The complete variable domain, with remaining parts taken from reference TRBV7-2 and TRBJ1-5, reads GAGVSQSPSNKVTEKGKDVELRCDPISGHTALYWYRQSLGQGLEFLIYFQGNSAPDKSGLPSDRFSAERTGGSVSTLTIQRTQQEDSAVYLCASSSRNNQPQRFGDGTRLSIL.

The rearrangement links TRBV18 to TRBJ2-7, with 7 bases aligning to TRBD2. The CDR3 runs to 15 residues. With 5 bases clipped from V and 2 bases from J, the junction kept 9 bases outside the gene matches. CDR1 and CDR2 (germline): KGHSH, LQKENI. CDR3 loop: CASSSTSSGTYEQYF. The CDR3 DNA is TGTGCCAGCTCATCCACGTCCAGCGGGACCTACGAGCAGTACTTC.

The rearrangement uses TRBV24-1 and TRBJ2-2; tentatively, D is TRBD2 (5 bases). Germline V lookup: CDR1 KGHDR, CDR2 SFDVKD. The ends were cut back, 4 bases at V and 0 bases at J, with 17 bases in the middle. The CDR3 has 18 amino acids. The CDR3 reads CATSEWTRGNANTGELFF. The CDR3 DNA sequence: TGTGCCACCAGTGAATGGACCCGAGGGAACGCGAACACCGGGGAGCTGTTTTTT.